The 25 T cell receptor beta chains presented below share a single source sample, sequenced in a study of shared clonotypes between healthy human individuals. Sequencing was performed with immunoSEQ multiplex PCR; in TCRdb, only in-frame clones are kept and a portion is missing. The data contain around 500,000 clones, about 80% of them singletons. The sequenced material came from PBMCs. All receptors come from a woman aged 40 to 50 in good health. Some clones in this sample may be carry-over from other donors' samples.

The chain has TRBV7-3 and TRBJ2-7; 10 positions match TRBD2. Trimming cost V 5 bases and J 7 bases; bases outside gene matches: 17. CDR1 and CDR2 (germline): SGHTA, FQGTGA. The CDR3 runs to 17 residues. Written as DNA, the CDR3 is TGTGCCAGCAGCCCCTCGAGGGTGCTAGCGGGAGTTCGGGAGCAGTACTTC. It yields the protein CASSPSRVLAGVREQYF.

V usage is TRBV28 and J usage is TRBJ2-6, with unresolved D. CDR1 and CDR2 (germline): MDHEN, SYDVKM. The germline V and J ends were trimmed by 6 bases and 0 bases, with 6 bases remaining between them. The CDR3 has 14 residues. DNA of the CDR3: TGTGCCAGCAGCCCGGTCTCTGGGGCCAACGTCCTGACTTTC. Translated, it gives CASSPVSGANVLTF.

The chain links TRBV5-6 to TRBJ2-1, with D tentatively TRBD1 or TRBD2 (5 bases each). This CDR3 is built from 14 residues. Germline V gene data show CDR1 as SGHDT and CDR2 as YYEEEE. V was trimmed by 2 bases and J by 6 bases, leaving 12 bases between them. This CDR3 is CASSLWERGNEQFF. Written as DNA, the CDR3 is TGTGCCAGCAGCTTATGGGAGAGGGGCAATGAGCAGTTCTTC.

The V gene is TRBV27, the J gene TRBJ2-4; the match to TRBD1 covers 9 bases. CDR1 and CDR2 from the germline V gene are MNHEY and SMNVEV (reference sequence). This CDR3 has 18 residues. Germline trimming cut 5 bases from V and 1 base from J; bases unmatched to any gene: 12. CDR3 sequence: CASSPATGTGFAKNIQYF. Here the CDR3 DNA reads TGTGCCAGCAGTCCTGCTACCGGGACAGGGTTTGCCAAAAACATTCAGTACTTC.

A remark on this clone: Other DNA sequences in this specimen translate into the identical CDR3. V and J are TRBV5-1 and TRBJ2-3; a weak D match, TRBD2 (6 bases). Trimming removed 0 bases at V and 0 bases at J, with 8 bases between. This CDR3 comprises 15 residues. Germline CDR1 SGHRS, CDR2 YFSETQ. The CDR3 DNA follows: TGCGCCAGCAGCTTGGCGGGGACTAGCACAGATACGCAGTATTTT. It encodes CASSLAGTSTDTQYF.

This chain links TRBV5-4 with TRBJ2-3, with 12 nucleotides matching TRBD2. Germline V gives CDR1 SGHNT, CDR2 YYREEE (reference sequence). The CDR3 covers 15 residues. The J segment lost 8 bases and the V segment lost 0 bases, leaving 4 bases of the junction unmatched. CDR3 nucleotide sequence: TGTGCCAGCAGCTTGGAACTAGCGGGGGGAGGTACGCAGTATTTT. Protein: CASSLELAGGGTQYF.

The CDR3 bases are TGTGCCAGCAGTGAAGCTGGGCGGCCTAGCGGACTACTTGATACGCAGTATTTT. It translates to CASSEAGRPSGLLDTQYF. The J gene is TRBJ2-3, the V gene TRBV6-1; 7 bases map to TRBD2. Per the germline V gene, CDR1 is MNHNS and CDR2 is SASEGT. The CDR3 covers 18 residues. V shed 0 bases, J shed 6 bases, and the junction held 15 bases outside the gene matches.

This sequence joins TRBV5-8 and TRBJ2-1; unclear D gene. The CDR3 loop spans 13 amino acids. Germline values: CDR1 SGHTS, CDR2 YDEGEE. V was shortened by 4 bases and J by 2 bases, with 7 bases between the two germline ends. This chain's CDR3 is CASSLRTYNEQFF. The CDR3 DNA follows: TGTGCCAGCAGCCTACGTACCTACAATGAGCAGTTCTTC.

This clone was counted many times. This chain uses TRBV11-2 with TRBJ2-1; TRBD2 aligns across 12 bases. The CDR3 is 16 amino acids. The germline CDR1 and CDR2 sequences are SGHAT and FQNNGV. Trimming cost V 5 bases and J 3 bases; bases outside gene matches: 5. CDR3 nucleotide sequence: TGTGCCAGCAGCCTCTCGACTAGCGGGAGCTACAATGAGCAGTTCTTC. It codes for CASSLSTSGSYNEQFF. Looking up the rest from reference TRBV11-2 and TRBJ2-1 gives the full variable domain: EAGVAQSPRYKIIEKRQSVAFWCNPISGHATLYWYQQILGQGPKLLIQFQNNGVVDDSQLPKDRFSAERLKGVDSTLKIQPAKLEDSAVYLCASSLSTSGSYNEQFFGPGTRLTVL.

The rearrangement links TRBV2 to TRBJ2-5, with TRBD2 identical over 13 bases. The CDR3 consists of 17 residues. V was clipped by 7 bases and J by 3 bases; unmatched bases: 11. Germline V CDR1 and CDR2: SNHLY, FYNNEI. Written as DNA, the CDR3 is TGTGCCAGCAACCGTGGACTAGCGGGAGTGCTAGAAGAGACCCAGTACTTC. This translates into CASNRGLAGVLEETQYF.

This chain links TRBV6-5 with TRBJ2-2; maybe TRBD1 (6 bases). Germline V gene lookup returns CDR1 MNHEY and CDR2 SVGAGI. With 2 bases removed from V and 9 bases from J, the gap between germline ends came to 7 bases. This CDR3 spans 12 amino acids. The CDR3 loop reads CASSYGGRELFF. CDR3 DNA sequence: TGTGCCAGCAGTTACGGGGGCCGGGAGCTGTTTTTT.

This clone occurred once. This may stem from a read error, because a much larger clone lies one nucleotide away. V gene TRBV19 combines with J gene TRBJ1-5, with a weak D call TRBD1 (5 bases). The CDR3 has 13 amino acids. V lost 7 bases, J lost 9 bases, and 16 bases lay in between. Per the germline V gene, CDR1 is LNHDA and CDR2 is SQIVND (reference sequence). The CDR3 nucleotides are TGTGCCAGTAATCCGTGGGGGGAACGGCCCCAGCATTTT. Amino acids: CASNPWGERPQHF.

This clone was detected only a few times. Mismatch with germline at one junction end may stem from a read error. The V call is TRBV5-1, the J call TRBJ1-5; tentatively, D is TRBD1 (5 bases). CDR1 is SGHRS and CDR2 is YFSETQ in the germline V gene. The CDR3 loop spans 14 amino acids. CDR3 region: CASSADSSHQPQHF. CDR3 nucleotides: TGCGCCAGCAGCGCCGACAGTAGCCATCAGCCCCAGCATTTT.

The chain is built from TRBV6-5 and TRBJ2-5; D perhaps matches TRBD2 (6 bases). V was pared by 6 bases and J by 5 bases, with 7 bases between. In germline, CDR1 is MNHEY, CDR2 SVGAGI. The CDR3 is 11 amino acids. As DNA, the CDR3 is TGTGCCAGCAGACTAGCCGAGACCCAGTACTTC. It codes for CASRLAETQYF.

The chain employs TRBV2 and TRBJ2-5; D may correspond to TRBD1 or TRBD2 (7 bases each). Germline CDR1 and CDR2: SNHLY and FYNNEI. The CDR3 covers 13 residues. The V and J ends lost 4 bases and 5 bases respectively, with 11 bases between them. The CDR3 is CASSGQGGETQYF. CDR3 nucleotide sequence: TGTGCCAGCAGTGGACAGGGAGGGGAGACCCAGTACTTC.

The chain couples TRBV7-2 to TRBJ1-1; TRBD1 agrees at 7 bases. Germline V gives CDR1 SGHTA, CDR2 FQGNSA. J lost 7 bases, V lost 1 base, and 12 bases had no gene match. The CDR3 spans 16 residues. The CDR3 spells CASSLVAGGTVGEAFF. CDR3 sequence (DNA): TGTGCCAGCAGCTTAGTGGCAGGGGGAACAGTGGGTGAAGCTTTCTTT. Full variable domain (rest looked up from reference TRBV7-2 and TRBJ1-1): GAGVSQSPSNKVTEKGKDVELRCDPISGHTALYWYRQSLGQGLEFLIYFQGNSAPDKSGLPSDRFSAERTGGSVSTLTIQRTQQEDSAVYLCASSLVAGGTVGEAFFGQGTRLTVV.

The chain links TRBV25-1 to TRBJ1-2; D might be TRBD1 (5 bases). The V gene lost 6 bases and the J gene lost 8 bases, with 10 bases spanning the gap. This CDR3 spans 11 amino acids. Germline CDR1 MGHDK, CDR2 SYGVNS. CDR3: CASRGGYGYTF. CDR3 DNA sequence: TGTGCCAGCAGGGGGGGGTACGGCTACACCTTC.

The rearrangement links TRBV2 to TRBJ2-3, with 12 bases identical to TRBD2. This CDR3 is 18 amino acids long. With 2 bases clipped from V and 0 bases from J, the junction kept 6 bases outside the gene matches. CDR1 is SNHLY and CDR2 is FYNNEI in the germline V gene. Written as DNA, the CDR3 is TGTGCCAGCAGTGAACCGACTAGCGGGAGTCGGAGCACAGATACGCAGTATTTT. Translated, it gives CASSEPTSGSRSTDTQYF.

As regards this clone: Since a much larger clone is just one base distant, this may be a read error. The chain carries TRBV5-4 and TRBJ2-6; tentative D call: TRBD1 (5 bases). CDR3 length equals 15 residues. Looked up from germline, CDR1 is SGHNT and CDR2 is YYREEE (reference sequence). The CDR3 loop reads CASSIHSSGANVPTF. The CDR3 DNA sequence: TGTGCCAGCAGCATCCACAGCTCTGGGGCCAACGTCCCGACTTTC. Full variable domain (remainder filled in from reference TRBV5-4 and TRBJ2-6): ETGVTQSPTHLIKTRGQQVTLRCSSQSGHNTVSWYQQALGQGPQFIFQYYREEENGRGNFPPRFSGLQFPNYSSELNVNALELDDSALYLCASSIHSSGANVPTFGAGSRLTVL.

Concerning this clone: A much larger clone lies one base from this, so it may be a read error. CDR3 protein: CASSQDWRYNQPQHF. As DNA, the CDR3 is TGCGCCAGCAGCCAAGATTGGAGGTACAATCAGCCCCAGCATTTT. The rearrangement links TRBV4-1 to TRBJ1-5; D is unresolved. Germline CDR1 reads MGHRA; CDR2 reads YSYEKL. Trimming removed 0 bases from V and 3 bases from J, with 9 bases in between. This CDR3 region has 15 residues.

On this clone: A much larger clone differs by one base, so this may be a read error. The rearrangement joins TRBV6-6 to TRBJ2-1; 10 bases match TRBD1. Trimming at V came to 7 bases and at J to 7 bases, leaving 7 bases not matched to a gene. The germline V gene encodes CDR1 MNHNY and CDR2 SVGAGI (reference sequence). The CDR3 extends over 14 amino acids. CDR3 coding DNA: TGTGCCAGCAACCGAGACAGGGGGCAGAATGAGCAGTTCTTC. Translation: CASNRDRGQNEQFF.

This clone was seen ten or more times. The sample has other DNA sequences that encode this CDR3 too. DNA for the CDR3: TGCGCCAGCAGCCAACTTCCCGGGACCTACGAGCAGTACTTC. Its protein is CASSQLPGTYEQYF. V and J are TRBV4-1 and TRBJ2-7, with D possibly TRBD2 on 5 matching bases. V shed 2 bases and J shed 2 bases, with 10 bases lying between them. The CDR3 is 14 amino acids. Germline assignment: CDR1 MGHRA and CDR2 YSYEKL.

This chain connects TRBV7-8 to TRBJ2-1, with 7 bases aligning to TRBD2. V lost 4 bases to trimming and J lost 5 bases; unmatched junction nucleotides: 5. CDR1 is SGHVS, CDR2 FQNEAQ, per germline. This CDR3 has 14 amino acids. CDR3 DNA: TGTGCCAGCAGCTACCGGGACTACCACAATGAGCAGTTCTTC. Protein product: CASSYRDYHNEQFF.

V usage is TRBV30 and J usage is TRBJ2-3; D is uncertain. With 2 bases removed from V and 4 bases from J, the gap between germline ends came to 4 bases. The V gene's germline CDR1 is GTSNPN and CDR2 SVGIG (reference sequence). The CDR3 loop spans 11 amino acids. CDR3 sequence (DNA): TGTGCCTGGAGTTCAGCAGATACGCAGTATTTT. Translating gives CAWSSADTQYF.

The chain recombines TRBV27 with TRBJ2-1; 9 bases map to TRBD2. The CDR3 is 15 amino acids. The V gene end was trimmed by 5 bases and the J gene end by 7 bases; junction bases not matched to a gene: 9. Germline loops: CDR1 MNHEY, CDR2 SMNVEV (reference sequence). This chain's CDR3 is CASSPGTSWLNEQFF. The CDR3 DNA sequence: TGTGCCAGCAGTCCAGGGACTAGCTGGTTAAATGAGCAGTTCTTC.